This entry lists 25 T cell receptor beta chains sequenced from one sample in a study of T cell repertoires in ileal Crohn's disease. Assay: immunoSEQ multiplex PCR; the TCRdb copy retains only in-frame clones and omits some. The sample includes 5,500 to 7,000 clones, roughly 80% seen only once; the top ten take about 4.7%. Source material: ileal tissue. All receptors come from an adult with Crohn's disease.

The chain carries TRBV10-2 and TRBJ1-5; D is unresolved. The length of the CDR3 is 13 residues. Germline V lookup: CDR1 WSHSY, CDR2 SAAADI. V shed 2 bases and J shed 5 bases, with 7 bases lying between them. CDR3 sequence (DNA): TGCGCCAGCAGTGAGGACCGGCATCAGCCCCAGCATTTT. Its translation: CASSEDRHQPQHF.

The V call is TRBV12-5, the J call TRBJ2-1; D is undetermined. This CDR3 spans 13 amino acids. Germline V gene lookup returns CDR1 LGHNT and CDR2 FRNRAP. V shed 5 bases and J shed 6 bases, with 11 bases lying between them. For the CDR3, the DNA is TGTGCTAGTGGTCCGGGTCCTACCAATGAGCAGTTCTTC. This gives the protein CASGPGPTNEQFF.

The gene calls are TRBV5-8 and TRBJ1-3; TRBD1 matches 8 bases. Trimming cost V 2 bases and J 0 bases; bases outside gene matches: 1. This CDR3 has 15 amino acids. CDR1 is SGHTS, CDR2 YDEGEE, per germline. The CDR3 DNA sequence: TGTGCCAGCAGCTTCGGGACAGGCTCTGGAAACACCATATATTTT. Its translation: CASSFGTGSGNTIYF.

V is TRBV30 and J is TRBJ1-5; D is possibly TRBD1 (5 bases). This CDR3 is built from 14 residues. Germline V gene data show CDR1 as GTSNPN and CDR2 as SVGIG (reference sequence). V lost 7 bases, J lost 0 bases, and 13 bases lay in between. This CDR3 reads CAFNGGFSNQPQHF. In nucleotides, the CDR3 is TGTGCCTTCAATGGGGGGTTTAGCAATCAGCCCCAGCATTTT.

This chain uses TRBV10-3 with TRBJ2-5; TRBD2 matches at 12 bases. Per germline, CDR1 ENHRY and CDR2 SYGVKD. The CDR3 is 17 amino acids. With V trimmed by 2 bases and J by 5 bases, 9 bases remained unmatched. The CDR3 is CAISELRTSGIWETQYF. The DNA of the CDR3 is TGTGCCATCAGTGAGCTAAGGACTAGCGGGATTTGGGAGACCCAGTACTTC.

The chain employs TRBV7-9 and TRBJ2-5, with no clear D. In germline, CDR1 is SEHNR, CDR2 FQNEAQ (reference sequence). Trimming shortened V by 1 base and J by 5 bases, and 11 bases separated the two germline ends. The CDR3 length is 14 residues. The CDR3 DNA reads as TGTGCCAGCAGCTTAGACGGCGTTTGGGAGACCCAGTACTTC. Translating gives CASSLDGVWETQYF.

This chain joins TRBV6-1 and TRBJ2-7; 9 nucleotides line up with TRBD1. Germline V CDR1 and CDR2: MNHNS, SASEGT. The CDR3 extends over 14 amino acids. V was pared by 7 bases and J by 6 bases, with 10 bases of the junction left unmatched. Here the CDR3 reads CASKTGTGFGEQYF. CDR3 DNA sequence: TGTGCCAGCAAAACCGGGACAGGGTTTGGCGAGCAGTACTTC.

The V gene is TRBV7-4, the J gene TRBJ1-2, with a weak D call TRBD1 (6 bases). CDR1 SGHVT and CDR2 SQSDAQ come from the germline V gene. The CDR3 is 14 amino acids. Trimming stripped 5 bases from V and 3 bases from J, with 13 bases between. CDR3 sequence (DNA): TGTGCCAGCAGCCCTGGGGACACCGACTATGGCTACACCTTC. Translated: CASSPGDTDYGYTF.

The chain is built from TRBV12-5 and TRBJ2-5, with no clear D. CDR3 length: 13 residues. Trimming left V 2 bases short and J 6 bases short, with 10 bases between. Germline loops: CDR1 LGHNT, CDR2 FRNRAP. As DNA, the CDR3 is TGTGCTAGTGGTTTGCTAGAAGAAAAGACCCAGTACTTC. It codes for CASGLLEEKTQYF.

The chain joins TRBV5-8 to TRBJ1-5; D is unclear. CDR3 size: 14 residues. Trimming left V 6 bases short and J 0 bases short, with 10 bases between. The germline CDR1 and CDR2 sequences are SGHTS and YDEGEE. CDR3 sequence reads: CASTRWDSNQPQHF. The CDR3 DNA follows: TGTGCCAGCACCCGCTGGGATAGCAATCAGCCCCAGCATTTT.

The chain carries TRBV18 and TRBJ2-7; perhaps TRBD2 as D (6 bases). This CDR3 contains 17 residues. Deletions cut 0 bases from V and 4 bases from J, with 19 bases between. CDR1 and CDR2 from the germline V gene are KGHSH and LQKENI. This CDR3 is CASSPPGGMPRWYEQYF. The CDR3 DNA reads TGTGCCAGCTCACCACCTGGCGGGATGCCCCGATGGTACGAGCAGTACTTC.

The rearrangement links TRBV29-1 to TRBJ1-1, with D possibly matching TRBD1 (6 bases). V was cut by 7 bases and J by 1 base, with 10 bases left in between. The CDR3 sequence is 12 residues long. CDR1 and CDR2 from the germline V gene are SQVTM and ANQGSEA. The CDR3 sequence is CSAGTRNTEAFF. The CDR3 region has the DNA TGCAGCGCCGGGACACGGAACACTGAAGCTTTCTTT.

The chain links TRBV14 to TRBJ2-7, with D possibly matching TRBD2 (5 bases). The CDR3 extends over 11 amino acids. V was trimmed by 4 bases and J by 7 bases, leaving 8 bases between them. CDR1 and CDR2 (germline): SGHDN, FVKESK. CDR3 loop: CASSPGFEQYF. The DNA for the CDR3 is TGTGCCAGCAGCCCGGGATTTGAGCAGTACTTC.

The rearrangement uses TRBV6-5 and TRBJ1-2, with D possibly TRBD1 on 6 matching bases. CDR1 is MNHEY and CDR2 is SVGAGI in the germline V gene. V was trimmed by 5 bases and J by 8 bases, leaving 12 bases between them. The CDR3 loop spans 12 amino acids. CDR3 coding DNA: TGTGCCAGCAGTCCCCAGGGGTACGGCTACACCTTC. Encoded protein: CASSPQGYGYTF.

The CDR3 reads CASTLSGAGKGETQYF. The CDR3 DNA reads TGTGCCAGCACCCTATCGGGAGCAGGGAAGGGGGAGACCCAGTACTTC. J is TRBJ2-5 and V is TRBV11-1; the D gene is possibly TRBD2 (6 bases). Trimming took 7 bases from V and 5 from J, leaving 23 bases between them. Germline assignment: CDR1 SGHAT and CDR2 FQDESV (reference sequence). This CDR3 region has 16 residues.

The chain links TRBV7-9 to TRBJ1-1; 8 nucleotides agree with TRBD1. The V and J ends lost 2 bases and 2 bases, in that order; junction bases with no gene match: 4. In germline, CDR1 is SEHNR, CDR2 FQNEAQ (reference sequence). This CDR3 is 15 amino acids long. The chain's CDR3 is CASSLPTGVNTEAFF. DNA of the CDR3: TGTGCCAGCAGCTTACCGACAGGGGTTAACACTGAAGCTTTCTTT.

The rearrangement joins TRBV19 to TRBJ2-7; D is perhaps TRBD2 (6 bases). CDR3 length: 13 amino acids. Germline V lookup: CDR1 LNHDA, CDR2 SQIVND (reference sequence). V was shortened by 7 bases and J by 7 bases, with 17 bases between the two germline ends. CDR3 DNA sequence: TGTGCCAGTAAGGACCGGGCAGGGAGGGAGCAGTACTTC. Translating it yields CASKDRAGREQYF.

This clone was picked up one time. The chain has TRBV19 and TRBJ1-6; D gene unclear. The germline V gene has CDR1 LNHDA and CDR2 SQIVND (reference sequence). V shed 6 bases and J shed 0 bases, with 12 bases lying between them. The CDR3 loop spans 16 amino acids. Here the CDR3 reads CASREVRGSYNSPLHF. In nucleotides, the CDR3 is TGTGCCAGTAGGGAGGTCCGGGGCTCCTATAATTCACCCCTCCACTTT.

The chain recombines TRBV5-1 with TRBJ2-1; TRBD2 agrees at 8 bases. The J segment lost 5 bases and the V segment lost 3 bases, leaving 13 bases of the junction unmatched. This CDR3 spans 17 amino acids. Germline V gene data show CDR1 as SGHRS and CDR2 as YFSETQ. The CDR3 DNA is TGCGCCAGCAGCTCGAGGCCCCAGACTAGCGACAACAATGAGCAGTTCTTC. It encodes CASSSRPQTSDNNEQFF.

The rearrangement uses TRBV4-2 and TRBJ1-6; D remains ambiguous. This CDR3 contains 13 residues. Germline V gene data show CDR1 as LGHNA and CDR2 as YNFKEQ. Deletions cut 2 bases from V and 7 bases from J, with 6 bases between. The CDR3 region is CASSQIGNSPLHF. The CDR3 DNA sequence: TGTGCCAGCAGCCAAATCGGCAATTCACCCCTCCACTTT.

The V and J genes are TRBV4-1 and TRBJ1-1, with D tentatively TRBD1 (5 bases). V was trimmed by 5 bases and J by 4 bases, leaving 17 bases between them. The CDR3 totals 15 residues. Germline loops: CDR1 MGHRA, CDR2 YSYEKL. The CDR3 DNA follows: TGCGCCAGCAGCTCCTACCCCGACAGCGGCACTGAAGCTTTCTTT. Residues: CASSSYPDSGTEAFF.

As to this clone: A read error may account for a junction end that differs from germline. This specimen includes other DNA sequences encoding the same CDR3. The gene calls are TRBV7-9 and TRBJ1-6; D remains ambiguous. This CDR3 is 13 amino acids long. Germline V lookup: CDR1 SEHNR, CDR2 FQNEAQ (reference sequence). The CDR3 region is CASSLAANSPLHF. CDR3 sequence (DNA): TGCGCCAGCAGCTTAGCGGCGAATTCACCCCTCCACTTT.

The rearrangement joins TRBV4-3 to TRBJ1-6, with TRBD1 matching over 7 bases. The CDR3 loop spans 15 amino acids. Trimming took 0 bases from V and 9 from J; bases not matched to a gene: 5. CDR1 is LGHNA and CDR2 is YSLEER in the germline V gene. CDR3 amino acids: CASSQEAGGLSPLHF. DNA for the CDR3: TGCGCCAGCAGCCAAGAGGCAGGGGGACTTTCACCCCTCCACTTT.

The chain carries TRBV5-4 and TRBJ1-5; tentatively, D is TRBD1 (5 bases). This CDR3 is built from 13 residues. Trimming cost V 0 bases and J 5 bases, with 6 bases left between them. The germline gives CDR1 SGHNT, CDR2 YYREEE (reference sequence). CDR3 amino acids: CASSLAGDQPQHF. For the CDR3, the DNA is TGTGCCAGCAGCTTGGCGGGGGATCAGCCCCAGCATTTT. The full variable domain, rest sourced from reference TRBV5-4 and TRBJ1-5, is ETGVTQSPTHLIKTRGQQVTLRCSSQSGHNTVSWYQQALGQGPQFIFQYYREEENGRGNFPPRFSGLQFPNYSSELNVNALELDDSALYLCASSLAGDQPQHFGDGTRLSIL.

The rearrangement links TRBV19 to TRBJ1-2, with TRBD1 matching 11 bases. This CDR3 has 18 residues. Germline V CDR1 and CDR2: LNHDA, SQIVND (reference sequence). The ends lost 1 base at V and 4 bases at J; junction bases unmatched: 11. The CDR3 here is CASSIVGQGGRKGYGYTF. Here the CDR3 DNA reads TGTGCCAGTAGTATAGTGGGACAGGGGGGAAGAAAGGGCTATGGCTACACCTTC.